The 8 T cell receptor beta chains below were found in one sample sequenced in a study of T cells in Graves' hyperthyroidism and ophthalmopathy. Amplification of TCR beta CDR3 regions was performed using RNA transcripts as template. TCR CDR3 regions were first amplified by RT-PCR with HTBI primers. Using its own MiXCR run on the multiplex PCR reads, TCRdb lists one record per CDR3 protein. The sample comprises hundreds of thousands of distinct CDR3 sequences, less than 15% of which are singletons, and roughly 9.2% rests with the top ten. Sequenced sample: blood. These receptors were taken from a woman aged 18 to 35 with Graves' hyperthyroidism.

This clonotype was seen at least ten times. The rearrangement joins TRBV7-9 to TRBJ2-7, with 9 bases fitting TRBD1. Per germline, CDR1 SEHNR and CDR2 FQNEAQ (reference sequence). After removal of 0 bases from V and 6 bases from J, the junction contained 3 bases not matched to a gene. The CDR3 loop spans 14 amino acids. CDR3 amino acids: CASSLAQGAVEQYF. For the CDR3, the DNA is TGTGCCAGCAGCTTAGCACAGGGGGCTGTCGAGCAGTACTTC.

V and J are TRBV18 and TRBJ2-1; TRBD2 aligns across 14 bases. The CDR3 extends over 15 amino acids. Germline values: CDR1 KGHSH, CDR2 LQKENI. V gave up 6 bases and J gave up 5 bases; unmatched junction bases: 3. The CDR3 spells CASSAGLAGDNEQFF. The CDR3 nucleotides are TGTGCCAGCTCGGCGGGACTAGCGGGGGACAATGAGCAGTTCTTC.

The table lists this clonotype with many counts. The V gene is TRBV7-2, the J gene TRBJ2-1; the D gene could be TRBD1 or TRBD2 (5 bases each). The germline V and J ends were trimmed by 1 base and 7 bases, with 14 bases remaining between them. CDR1 and CDR2 from the germline V gene are SGHTA and FQGNSA. The CDR3 loop spans 15 amino acids. The CDR3 DNA follows: TGTGCCAGCAGCTTAGTGGTGGGGGTTCGGAATGAGCAGTTCTTC. Protein sequence: CASSLVVGVRNEQFF.

This clonotype was detected many times. V usage is TRBV3-1 and J usage is TRBJ1-2; D is unresolved. CDR3 length: 16 residues. V lost 1 base to trimming and J lost 5 bases, with 17 bases between them. CDR1 and CDR2 (germline): LGHDT, YNNKEL (reference sequence). CDR3 coding DNA: TGTGCCAGCAGCCAAGTGTTGGGAGGGTTTGGTTATGGCTACACCTTC. Residues: CASSQVLGGFGYGYTF.

This clonotype was counted many times. This sequence joins TRBV7-2 and TRBJ1-3; D gene unclear. The CDR3 has 15 amino acids. The V end was cut by 5 bases, the J end by 2 bases, with 13 bases between. Germline CDR1 reads SGHTA; CDR2 reads FQGNSA. CDR3 sequence: CASSANPPTGNTIYF. CDR3 nucleotide sequence: TGTGCCAGCAGCGCAAACCCTCCTACTGGAAACACCATATATTTT.

Ten or more counts support this clonotype. The rearrangement joins TRBV2 to TRBJ2-3; 9 nucleotides align to TRBD2. The CDR3 has 16 residues. Germline CDR1 SNHLY, CDR2 FYNNEI. V gave up 8 bases and J gave up 0 bases; unmatched junction bases: 9. CDR3 sequence reads: CASQVLAGKSTDTQYF. The CDR3 DNA sequence: TGTGCCAGCCAGGTCCTAGCGGGGAAAAGCACAGATACGCAGTATTTT.

The chain's CDR3 is CASSEYKGDYNEQFF. CDR3 nucleotides: TGTGCCAGCAGTGAATACAAAGGGGACTACAATGAGCAGTTCTTC. V usage is TRBV25-1 and J usage is TRBJ2-1; the D gene is possibly TRBD1 (5 bases). The CDR3 totals 15 residues. Germline loops: CDR1 MGHDK, CDR2 SYGVNS. The V end was cut by 0 bases, the J end by 3 bases, with 9 bases between.

V and J are TRBV4-1 and TRBJ2-7; D possibly corresponds to TRBD2 (6 bases). V was shortened by 0 bases and J by 0 bases, with 9 bases between the two germline ends. Germline V gene lookup returns CDR1 MGHRA and CDR2 YSYEKL. CDR3 size: 15 residues. CDR3 in amino acids: CASSQERRDSYEQYF. CDR3 nucleotide sequence: TGCGCCAGCAGCCAAGAGAGGAGGGACTCCTACGAGCAGTACTTC.